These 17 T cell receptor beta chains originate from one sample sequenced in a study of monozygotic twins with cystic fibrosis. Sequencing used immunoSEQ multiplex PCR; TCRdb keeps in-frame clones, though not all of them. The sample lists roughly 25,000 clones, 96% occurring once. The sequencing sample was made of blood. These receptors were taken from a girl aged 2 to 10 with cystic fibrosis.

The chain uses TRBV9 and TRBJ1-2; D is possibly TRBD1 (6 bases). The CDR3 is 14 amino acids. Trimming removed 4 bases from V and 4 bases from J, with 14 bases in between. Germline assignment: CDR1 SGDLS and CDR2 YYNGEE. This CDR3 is CASSQTGVTYGYTF. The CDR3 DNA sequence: TGTGCCAGCAGCCAGACAGGAGTAACCTATGGCTACACCTTC.

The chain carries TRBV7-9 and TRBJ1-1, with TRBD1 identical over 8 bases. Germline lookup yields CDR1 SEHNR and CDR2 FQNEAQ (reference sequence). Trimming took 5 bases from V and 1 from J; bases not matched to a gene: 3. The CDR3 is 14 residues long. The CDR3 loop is CASSAGGPNTEAFF. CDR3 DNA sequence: TGTGCCAGCAGCGCAGGGGGCCCGAACACTGAAGCTTTCTTT. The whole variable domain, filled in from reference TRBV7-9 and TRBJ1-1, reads DTGVSQNPRHKITKRGQNVTFRCDPISEHNRLYWYRQTLGQGPEFLTYFQNEAQLEKSRLLSDRFSAERPKGSFSTLEIQRTEQGDSAMYLCASSAGGPNTEAFFGQGTRLTVV.

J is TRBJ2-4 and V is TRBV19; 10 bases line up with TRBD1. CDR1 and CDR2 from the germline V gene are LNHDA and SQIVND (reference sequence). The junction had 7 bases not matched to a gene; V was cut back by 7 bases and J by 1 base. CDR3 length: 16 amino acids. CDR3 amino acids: CASKTGGIAAKNIQYF. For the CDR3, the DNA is TGTGCCAGTAAGACAGGGGGCATTGCGGCCAAAAACATTCAGTACTTC. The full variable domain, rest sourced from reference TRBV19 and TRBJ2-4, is DGGITQSPKYLFRKEGQNVTLSCEQNLNHDAMYWYRQDPGQGLRLIYYSQIVNDFQKGDIAEGYSVSREKKESFPLTVTSAQKNPTAFYLCASKTGGIAAKNIQYFGAGTRLSVL.

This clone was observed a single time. The DNA of the CDR3 is TGCAGCGAATCCGGGACAATCTATGGCTACACCTTC. This encodes CSESGTIYGYTF. This chain joins TRBV29-1 and TRBJ1-2; D might be TRBD1 (6 bases). The CDR3 has 12 amino acids. With 7 bases removed from V and 4 bases from J, the gap between germline ends came to 13 bases. Looked up from germline, CDR1 is SQVTM and CDR2 is ANQGSEA.

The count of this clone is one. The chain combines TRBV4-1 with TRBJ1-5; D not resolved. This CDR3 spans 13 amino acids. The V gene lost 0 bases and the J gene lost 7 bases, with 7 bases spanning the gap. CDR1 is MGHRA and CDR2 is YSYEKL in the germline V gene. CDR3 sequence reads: CASSQDRAQPQHF. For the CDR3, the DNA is TGCGCCAGCAGCCAAGATCGGGCCCAGCCCCAGCATTTT.

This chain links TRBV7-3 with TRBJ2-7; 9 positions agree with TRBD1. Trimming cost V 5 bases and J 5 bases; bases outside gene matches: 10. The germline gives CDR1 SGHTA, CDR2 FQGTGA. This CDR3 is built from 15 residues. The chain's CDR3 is CASSAPGQGIHEQYF. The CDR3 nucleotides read TGTGCCAGCAGCGCGCCGGGACAGGGTATTCACGAGCAGTACTTC.

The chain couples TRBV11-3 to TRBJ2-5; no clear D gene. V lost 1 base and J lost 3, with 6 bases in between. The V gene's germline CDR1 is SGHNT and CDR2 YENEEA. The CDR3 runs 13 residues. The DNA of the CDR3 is TGTGCCAGCAGCTTAGGGGCAGAAGAGACCCAGTACTTC. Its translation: CASSLGAEETQYF.

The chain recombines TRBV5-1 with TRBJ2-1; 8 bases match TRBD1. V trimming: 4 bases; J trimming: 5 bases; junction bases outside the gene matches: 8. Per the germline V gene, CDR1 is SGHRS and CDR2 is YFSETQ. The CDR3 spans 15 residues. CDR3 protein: CASSVIPGQDNEQFF. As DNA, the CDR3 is TGCGCCAGCAGCGTGATCCCGGGACAGGACAATGAGCAGTTCTTC.

The CDR3 protein is CASSLAPAVAQYF. CDR3 bases: TGTGCCAGCAGCTTGGCCCCGGCGGTGGCGCAGTATTTT. J is TRBJ2-3 and V is TRBV5-4; no clear D. Between the trimmed V and J ends, which lost 0 bases and 10 bases, there was a span of 12 bases. The CDR3 length is 13 residues. Germline values: CDR1 SGHNT, CDR2 YYREEE (reference sequence).

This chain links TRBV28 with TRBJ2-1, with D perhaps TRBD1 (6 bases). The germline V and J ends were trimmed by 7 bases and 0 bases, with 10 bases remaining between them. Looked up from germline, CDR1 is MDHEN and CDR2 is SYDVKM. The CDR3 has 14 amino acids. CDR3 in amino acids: CASTRTVSYNEQFF. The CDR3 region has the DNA TGTGCCAGCACCAGGACAGTCTCCTACAATGAGCAGTTCTTC.

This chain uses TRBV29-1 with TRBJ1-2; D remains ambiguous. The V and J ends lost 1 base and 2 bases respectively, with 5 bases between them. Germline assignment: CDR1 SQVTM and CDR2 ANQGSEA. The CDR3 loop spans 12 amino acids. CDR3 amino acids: CSVEVRNYGYTF. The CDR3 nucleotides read TGCAGCGTTGAAGTGCGAAACTATGGCTACACCTTC.

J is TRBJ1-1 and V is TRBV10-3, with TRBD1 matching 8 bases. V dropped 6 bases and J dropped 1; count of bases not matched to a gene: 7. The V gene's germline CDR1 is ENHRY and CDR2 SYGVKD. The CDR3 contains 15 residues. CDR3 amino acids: CAIRDTGGWNTEAFF. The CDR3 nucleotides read TGTGCCATCAGGGATACAGGGGGGTGGAACACTGAAGCTTTCTTT.

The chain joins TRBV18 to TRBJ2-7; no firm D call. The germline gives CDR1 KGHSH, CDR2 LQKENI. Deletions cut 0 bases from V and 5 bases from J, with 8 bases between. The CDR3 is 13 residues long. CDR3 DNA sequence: TGTGCCAGCTCACCACCCGTAGGCCACGAGCAGTACTTC. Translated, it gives CASSPPVGHEQYF.

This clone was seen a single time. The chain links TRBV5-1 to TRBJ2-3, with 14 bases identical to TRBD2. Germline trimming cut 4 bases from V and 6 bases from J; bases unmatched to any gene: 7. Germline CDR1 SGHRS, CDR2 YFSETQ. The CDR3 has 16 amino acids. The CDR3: CASSEGTSGSWDTQYF. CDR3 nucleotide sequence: TGCGCCAGCAGCGAGGGGACTAGCGGGAGCTGGGATACGCAGTATTTT.

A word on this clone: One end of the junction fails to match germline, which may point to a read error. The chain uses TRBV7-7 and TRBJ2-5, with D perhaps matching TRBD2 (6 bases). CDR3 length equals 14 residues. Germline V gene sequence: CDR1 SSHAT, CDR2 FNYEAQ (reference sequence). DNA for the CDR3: TGTGCTAGCAGCTTGTCGGGAGTTGGGGAGACCCAGTACTTC. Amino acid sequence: CASSLSGVGETQYF.

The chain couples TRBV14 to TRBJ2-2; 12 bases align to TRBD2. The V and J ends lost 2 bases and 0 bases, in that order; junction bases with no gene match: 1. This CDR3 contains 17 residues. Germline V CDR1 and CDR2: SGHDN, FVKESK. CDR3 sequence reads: CASSQRTSGTNTGELFF. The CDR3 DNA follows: TGTGCCAGCAGCCAAAGGACTAGCGGGACGAACACCGGGGAGCTGTTTTTT. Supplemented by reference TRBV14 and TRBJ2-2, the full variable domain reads EAGVTQFPSHSVIEKGQTVTLRCDPISGHDNLYWYRRVMGKEIKFLLHFVKESKQDESGMPNNRFLAERTGGTYSTLKVQPAELEDSGVYFCASSQRTSGTNTGELFFGEGSRLTVL.

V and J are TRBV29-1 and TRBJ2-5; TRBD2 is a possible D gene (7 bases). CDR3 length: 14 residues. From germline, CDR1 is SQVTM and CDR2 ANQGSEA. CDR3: CSVPRGGGSVTQYF. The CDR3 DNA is TGCAGTGTCCCCAGAGGGGGGGGGTCTGTGACCCAGTACTTC. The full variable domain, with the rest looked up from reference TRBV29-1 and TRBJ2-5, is SAVISQKPSRDICQRGTSLTIQCQVDSQVTMMFWYRQQPGQSLTLIATANQGSEATYESGFVIDKFPISRPNLTFSTLTVSNMSPEDSSIYLCSVPRGGGSVTQYFGPGTRLLVL.